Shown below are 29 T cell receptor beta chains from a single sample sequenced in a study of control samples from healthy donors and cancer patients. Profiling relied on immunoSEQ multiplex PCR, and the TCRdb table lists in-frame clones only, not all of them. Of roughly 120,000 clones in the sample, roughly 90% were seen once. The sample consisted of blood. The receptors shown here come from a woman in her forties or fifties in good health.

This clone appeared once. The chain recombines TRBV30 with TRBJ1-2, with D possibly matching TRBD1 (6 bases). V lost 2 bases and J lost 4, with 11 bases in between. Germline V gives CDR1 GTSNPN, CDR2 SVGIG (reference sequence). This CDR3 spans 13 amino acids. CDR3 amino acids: CAWSSGHPYGYTF. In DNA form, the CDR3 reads TGTGCCTGGAGTTCGGGACATCCCTATGGCTACACCTTC.

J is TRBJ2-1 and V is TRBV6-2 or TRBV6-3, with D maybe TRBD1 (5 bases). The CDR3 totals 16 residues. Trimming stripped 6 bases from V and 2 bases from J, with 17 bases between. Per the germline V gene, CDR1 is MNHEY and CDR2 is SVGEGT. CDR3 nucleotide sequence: TGTGCCAGCAGCCCGGCGGACATACGTCCCTACAATGAGCAGTTCTTC. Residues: CASSPADIRPYNEQFF.

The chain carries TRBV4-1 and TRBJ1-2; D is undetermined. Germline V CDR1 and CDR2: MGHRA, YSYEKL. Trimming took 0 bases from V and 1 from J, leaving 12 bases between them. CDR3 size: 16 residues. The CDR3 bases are TGCGCCAGCAGCCAAGATCCGGGCGCCAATAACTATGGCTACACCTTC. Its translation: CASSQDPGANNYGYTF.

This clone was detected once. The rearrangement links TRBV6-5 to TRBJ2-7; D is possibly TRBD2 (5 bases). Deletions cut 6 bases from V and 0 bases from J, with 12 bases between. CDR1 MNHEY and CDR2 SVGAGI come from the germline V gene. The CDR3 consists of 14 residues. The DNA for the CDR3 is TGTGCCAGCAGGACTACTTTAAGCTCCTACGAGCAGTACTTC. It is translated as CASRTTLSSYEQYF.

Written as DNA, the CDR3 is TGTGCCAGCAGCCAAGATGCCGGGAGGGGAAACACCATATATTTT. Protein product: CASSQDAGRGNTIYF. The V gene is TRBV4-2, the J gene TRBJ1-3, with D unclear. The CDR3 length is 15 residues. Germline values: CDR1 LGHNA, CDR2 YNFKEQ. V lost 0 bases to trimming and J lost 4 bases, with 10 bases between them.

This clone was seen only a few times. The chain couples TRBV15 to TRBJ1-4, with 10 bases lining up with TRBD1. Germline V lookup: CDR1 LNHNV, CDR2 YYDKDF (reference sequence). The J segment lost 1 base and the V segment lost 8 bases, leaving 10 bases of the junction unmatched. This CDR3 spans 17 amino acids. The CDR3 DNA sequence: TGTGCCACCCGGGACAGGGGTCTTCGTGGAACTAATGAAAAACTGTTTTTT. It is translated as CATRDRGLRGTNEKLFF.

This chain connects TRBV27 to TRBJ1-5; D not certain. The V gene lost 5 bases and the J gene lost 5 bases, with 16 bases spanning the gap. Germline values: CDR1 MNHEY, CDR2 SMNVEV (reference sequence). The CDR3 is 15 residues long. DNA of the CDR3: TGTGCCAGCAGTACTAACCTGCTTGGGGATCAGCCCCAGCATTTT. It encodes CASSTNLLGDQPQHF.

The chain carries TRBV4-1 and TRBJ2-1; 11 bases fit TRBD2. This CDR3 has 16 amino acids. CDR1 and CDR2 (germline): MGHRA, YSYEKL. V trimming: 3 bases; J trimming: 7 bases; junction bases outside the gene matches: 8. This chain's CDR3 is CASSHLTSGKGNEQFF. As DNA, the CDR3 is TGCGCCAGCAGCCATCTGACTAGCGGGAAAGGGAATGAGCAGTTCTTC.

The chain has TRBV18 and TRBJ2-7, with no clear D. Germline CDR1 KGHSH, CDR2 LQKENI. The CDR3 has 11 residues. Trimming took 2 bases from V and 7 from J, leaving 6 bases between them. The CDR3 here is CASSPSQEQYF. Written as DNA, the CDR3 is TGTGCCAGCTCACCATCTCAGGAGCAGTACTTC.

The CDR3 spells CASSYARTSEQYV. CDR3 bases: TGTGCCAGCAGTTACGCCCGGACTAGCGAGCAGTACGTC. The chain uses TRBV6-5 and TRBJ2-7; TRBD2 agrees at 7 bases. Germline V gives CDR1 MNHEY, CDR2 SVGAGI. The CDR3 is made up of 13 amino acids. Trimming at V came to 2 bases and at J to 6 bases, leaving 4 bases not matched to a gene.

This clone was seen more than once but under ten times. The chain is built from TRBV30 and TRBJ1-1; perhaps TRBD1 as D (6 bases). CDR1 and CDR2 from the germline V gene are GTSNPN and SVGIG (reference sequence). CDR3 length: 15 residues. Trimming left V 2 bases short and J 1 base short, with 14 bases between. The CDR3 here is CAWSLPDRTNTEAFF. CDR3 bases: TGTGCCTGGAGTCTACCGGACAGAACGAACACTGAAGCTTTCTTT.

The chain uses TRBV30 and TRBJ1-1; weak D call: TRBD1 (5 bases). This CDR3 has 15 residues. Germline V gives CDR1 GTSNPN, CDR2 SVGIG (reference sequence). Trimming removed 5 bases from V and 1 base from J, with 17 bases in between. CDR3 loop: CAWVWAGRRNTEAFF. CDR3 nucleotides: TGTGCCTGGGTGTGGGCAGGGAGACGGAACACTGAAGCTTTCTTT.

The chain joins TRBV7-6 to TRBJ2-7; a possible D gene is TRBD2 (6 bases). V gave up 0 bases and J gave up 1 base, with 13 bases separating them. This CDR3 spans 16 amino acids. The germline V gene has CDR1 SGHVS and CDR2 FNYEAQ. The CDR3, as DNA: TGTGCCAGCAGCTTAGCCCTGTCGGAGGGGTCCTACGAGCAGTACGTC. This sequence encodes CASSLALSEGSYEQYV.

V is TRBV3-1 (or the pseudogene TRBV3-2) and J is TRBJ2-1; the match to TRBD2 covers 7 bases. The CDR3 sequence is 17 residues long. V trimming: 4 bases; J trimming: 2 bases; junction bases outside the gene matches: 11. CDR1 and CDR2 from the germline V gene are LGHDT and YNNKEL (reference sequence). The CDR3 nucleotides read TGTGCCAGCAGCCCATCAATCGCGCGGGGGACCTACAATGAGCAGTTCTTC. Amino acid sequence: CASSPSIARGTYNEQFF.

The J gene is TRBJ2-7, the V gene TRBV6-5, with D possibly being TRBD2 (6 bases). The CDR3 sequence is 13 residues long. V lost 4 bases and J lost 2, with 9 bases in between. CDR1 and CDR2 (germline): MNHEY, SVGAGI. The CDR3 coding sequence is TGTGCCAGCAGTTTGGGGGGTCCCTACGAGCAGTACTTC. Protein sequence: CASSLGGPYEQYF.

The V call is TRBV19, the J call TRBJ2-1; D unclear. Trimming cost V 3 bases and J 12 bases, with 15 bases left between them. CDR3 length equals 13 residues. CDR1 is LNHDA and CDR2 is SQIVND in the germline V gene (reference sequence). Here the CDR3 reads CASSIGPPLGQFF. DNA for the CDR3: TGTGCCAGTAGTATCGGGCCTCCGTTGGGGCAGTTCTTC.

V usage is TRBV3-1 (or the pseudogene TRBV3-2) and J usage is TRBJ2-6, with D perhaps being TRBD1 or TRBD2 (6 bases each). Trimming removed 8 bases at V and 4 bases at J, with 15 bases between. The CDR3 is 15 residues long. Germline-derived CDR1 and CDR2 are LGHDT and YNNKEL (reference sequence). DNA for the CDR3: TGTGCCAGCGAGGAGGGGGGAGCCGGGGCCAACGTCCTGACTTTC. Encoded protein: CASEEGGAGANVLTF.

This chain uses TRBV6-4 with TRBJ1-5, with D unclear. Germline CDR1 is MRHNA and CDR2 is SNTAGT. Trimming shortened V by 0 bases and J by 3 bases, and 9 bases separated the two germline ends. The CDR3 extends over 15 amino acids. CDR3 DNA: TGTGCCAGCAGTGACTCGGGAGAACCCAATCAGCCCCAGCATTTT. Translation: CASSDSGEPNQPQHF.

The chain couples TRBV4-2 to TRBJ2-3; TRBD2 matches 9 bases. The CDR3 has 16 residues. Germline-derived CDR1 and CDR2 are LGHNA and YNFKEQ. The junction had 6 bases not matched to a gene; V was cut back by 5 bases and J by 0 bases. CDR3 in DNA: TGTGCCAGCAGCACCAGACTAGCGGATAGCACAGATACGCAGTATTTT. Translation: CASSTRLADSTDTQYF.

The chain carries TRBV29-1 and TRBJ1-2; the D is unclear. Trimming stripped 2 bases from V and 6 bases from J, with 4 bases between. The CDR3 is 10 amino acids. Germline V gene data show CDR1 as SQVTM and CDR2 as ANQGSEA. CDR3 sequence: CSVEINGYTF. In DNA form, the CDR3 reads TGCAGCGTTGAAATCAATGGCTACACCTTC.

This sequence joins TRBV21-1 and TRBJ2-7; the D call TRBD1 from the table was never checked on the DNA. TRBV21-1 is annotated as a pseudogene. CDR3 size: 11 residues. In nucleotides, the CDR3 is TGTGCCAGCAGCGGGCACTACGAGCAGTACGTC. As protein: CASSGHYEQYV.

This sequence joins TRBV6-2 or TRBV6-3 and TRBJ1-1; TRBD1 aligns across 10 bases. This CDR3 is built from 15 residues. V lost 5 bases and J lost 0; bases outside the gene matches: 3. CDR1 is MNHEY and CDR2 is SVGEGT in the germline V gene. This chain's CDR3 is CASSRQGALNTEAFF. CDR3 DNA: TGTGCCAGCAGTCGACAGGGGGCCCTGAACACTGAAGCTTTCTTT.

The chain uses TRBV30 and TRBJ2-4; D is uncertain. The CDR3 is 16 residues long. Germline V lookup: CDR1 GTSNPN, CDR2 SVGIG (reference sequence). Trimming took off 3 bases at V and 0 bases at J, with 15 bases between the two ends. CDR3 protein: CAWRGANLLAKNIQYF. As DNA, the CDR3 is TGTGCCTGGAGAGGAGCTAACCTTCTAGCCAAAAACATTCAGTACTTC.

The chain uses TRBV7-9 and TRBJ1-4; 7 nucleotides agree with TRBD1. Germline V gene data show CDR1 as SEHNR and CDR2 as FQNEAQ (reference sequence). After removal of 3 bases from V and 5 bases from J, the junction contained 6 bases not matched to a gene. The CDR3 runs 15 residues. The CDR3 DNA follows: TGTGCCAGCAGCTTGCGGACAGGAGGCAATGAAAAACTGTTTTTT. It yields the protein CASSLRTGGNEKLFF.

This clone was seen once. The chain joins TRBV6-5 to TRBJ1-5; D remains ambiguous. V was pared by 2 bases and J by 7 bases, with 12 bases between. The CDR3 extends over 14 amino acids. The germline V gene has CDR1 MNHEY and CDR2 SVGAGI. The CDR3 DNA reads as TGTGCCAGCAGTTACCAAAGGACGGTACAGCCCCAGCATTTT. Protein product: CASSYQRTVQPQHF.

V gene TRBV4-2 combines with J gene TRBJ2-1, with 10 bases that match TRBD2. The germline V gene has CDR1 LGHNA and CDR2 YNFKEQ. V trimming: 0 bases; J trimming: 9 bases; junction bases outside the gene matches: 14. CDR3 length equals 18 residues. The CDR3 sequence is CASSQDGVGLAGAGEQFF. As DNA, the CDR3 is TGTGCCAGCAGCCAAGATGGAGTCGGCCTAGCGGGGGCGGGTGAGCAGTTCTTC.

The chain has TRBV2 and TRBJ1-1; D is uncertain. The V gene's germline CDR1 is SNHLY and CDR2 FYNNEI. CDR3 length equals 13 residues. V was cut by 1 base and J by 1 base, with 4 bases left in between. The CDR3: CASSEVPNTEAFF. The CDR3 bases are TGTGCCAGCAGTGAAGTACCGAACACTGAAGCTTTCTTT. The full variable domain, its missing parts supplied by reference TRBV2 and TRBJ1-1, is EPEVTQTPSHQVTQMGQEVILRCVPISNHLYFYWYRQILGQKVEFLVSFYNNEISEKSEIFDDQFSVERPDGSNFTLKIRSTKLEDSAMYFCASSEVPNTEAFFGQGTRLTVV.

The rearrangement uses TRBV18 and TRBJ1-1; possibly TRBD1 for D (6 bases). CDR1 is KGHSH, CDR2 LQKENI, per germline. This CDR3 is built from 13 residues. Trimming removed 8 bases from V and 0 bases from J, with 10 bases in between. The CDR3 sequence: CASKTGMNTEAFF. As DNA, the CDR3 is TGTGCCAGCAAGACAGGCATGAACACTGAAGCTTTCTTT. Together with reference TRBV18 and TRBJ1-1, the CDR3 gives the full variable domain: NAGVMQNPRHLVRRRGQEARLRCSPMKGHSHVYWYRQLPEEGLKFMVYLQKENIIDESGMPKERFSAEFPKEGPSILRIQQVVRGDSAAYFCASKTGMNTEAFFGQGTRLTVV.

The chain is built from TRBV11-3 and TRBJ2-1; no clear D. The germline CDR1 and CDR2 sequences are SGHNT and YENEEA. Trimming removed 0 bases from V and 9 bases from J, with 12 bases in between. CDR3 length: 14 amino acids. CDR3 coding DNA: TGTGCCAGCAGCTTAGAACCCAGGTCCAGTGAGCAGTTCTTC. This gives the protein CASSLEPRSSEQFF.